This T cell receptor beta chain derives from a study of Ad26.COV2.S vaccination and SARS-CoV-2 variants. Trimming removed 5 bases at V and 4 bases at J, with 18 bases between. CDR3 size: 15 residues. CDR1 is SNHLY, CDR2 FYNNEI, per germline. Whole-study findings and limits: Analytic work on TCR breadth and depth might have understated the full extent of total T cell responses. Spike-specific TCR breadth ran higher among vaccine recipients than placebo recipients.

As regards this clone: What it binds is not known.

Documented treatment: 19 received Ad26.COV2.S at low or high dose, single or two shots; several received placebo; per-sample allocation not given. The samples were gathered on day 63 after the first injection of vaccine or placebo. Here immunoSEQ multiplex PCR was the method, and the copy in TCRdb shows in-frame clones only, minus some. Altogether under 500,000 clones are present, around 92% being singletons, with the ten largest covering less than 2%. Material: peripheral blood, obtained in a trial of Ad26.COV2.S vaccine versus placebo. The origin of this receptor is a person aged 18-60 years who received the Ad26.COV2.S COVID-19 vaccine or a placebo. V usage is TRBV2 and J usage is TRBJ2-7; a weak D match, TRBD1 (6 bases). CDR3 in amino acids: CASSKDSQVGYEQYF. DNA for the CDR3: TGTGCCAGCAGTAAGGACAGCCAAGTGGGATACGAGCAGTACTTC.